This T cell receptor (beta chain) was profiled in a study of cytomegalovirus exposure and HLA in healthy donors. Germline CDR1 reads MRHNA; CDR2 reads SNTAGT. The CDR3 consists of 13 residues. Between the trimmed V and J ends, which lost 9 bases and 1 base, there was a span of 12 bases. In the PCR, 60 Vbeta and 13 Jbeta primers were used. Here immunoSEQ multiplex PCR was the method, and the copy in TCRdb shows in-frame clones only, minus some. The sample records about 200,000 clones, roughly 84% being singletons. J is TRBJ2-5 and V is TRBV6-4; D is perhaps TRBD1 (6 bases). The receptor comes from a boy aged 2 to 9 in good health and CMV-seronegative. The material sequenced was PBMCs. The CDR3 loop reads CASSPGAQETQYF. CDR3 DNA sequence: TGTGCCAGTTCTCCAGGGGCCCAAGAGACCCAGTACTTC.